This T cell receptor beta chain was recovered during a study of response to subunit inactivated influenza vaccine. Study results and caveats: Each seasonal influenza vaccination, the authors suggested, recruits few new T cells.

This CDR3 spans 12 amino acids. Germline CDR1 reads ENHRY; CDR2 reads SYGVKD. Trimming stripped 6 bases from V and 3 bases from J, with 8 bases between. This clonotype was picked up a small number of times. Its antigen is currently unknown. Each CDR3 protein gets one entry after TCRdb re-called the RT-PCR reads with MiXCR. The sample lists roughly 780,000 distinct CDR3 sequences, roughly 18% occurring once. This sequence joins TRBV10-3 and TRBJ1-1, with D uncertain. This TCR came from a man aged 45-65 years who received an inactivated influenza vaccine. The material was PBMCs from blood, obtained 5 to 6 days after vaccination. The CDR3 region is CAIRDGDTEAFF. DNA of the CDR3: TGTGCCATCAGGGACGGAGACACTGAAGCTTTCTTT.